The rows below give T cell receptor beta chains drawn from one sample of a study of T cell changes during pregnancy in multiple sclerosis. Repertoires were generated with immunoSEQ multiplex PCR, while TCRdb's copy carries only in-frame clones and drops some. The sample shows about 98,000 clones, roughly 94% of them seen only once. The input for sequencing was peripheral blood, taken after pregnancy. Receptor source: a female donor in good health, enrolled as a control in a pregnancy study. Both conserved end residues are part of each CDR3. The D gene is left open where the match is weak. The size entry is marked missing in some rows and otherwise reads once, few, many or a size class.

j_gene	v_gene	d_gene	abundance	CDR3nt	CDR3aa
TRBJ2-5	TRBV11-2	-	-	TGTGCCAGCAGCTTAGATCCCGAACCCCAGAAGACCCAGTACTTC	CASSLDPEPQKTQYF
TRBJ2-2	TRBV7-2	-	-	TGTGCTAGCAGCGACTCGGGCGGGATCGGGGAGCTGTTTTTT	CASSDSGGIGELFF
TRBJ1-3	TRBV10-3	-	-	TGTGCCACACAACGGGGGGTTGGGGCTGGAAACACCATATATTTT	CATQRGVGAGNTIYF
TRBJ1-5	TRBV19	-	-	TGTGCCAGTAGTATCGGGGCGGGGGCCCAGCCCCAGCATTTT	CASSIGAGAQPQHF
TRBJ2-1	TRBV7-3	-	-	TGTGCCAGCAGCTTAGCTAGTATGGATGAGCAGTTCTTC	CASSLASMDEQFF
TRBJ2-3	TRBV28	TRBD2	-	TGTGCCAGCAGCGACGCTAGCGGGTCTAGCACAGATACGCAGTATTTT	CASSDASGSSTDTQYF
TRBJ2-1	TRBV10-2	-	-	TGCGCCAGCAGTCTTATAGCAGAGGAGCAGTTCTTC	CASSLIAEEQFF
TRBJ1-1	TRBV6-1	TRBD1	-	TGTGCCAGCAGGGACAGGAAGAACACTGAAGCTTTCTTT	CASRDRKNTEAFF
TRBJ2-1	TRBV6-1	TRBD2	once	TGTGCCAGCAGCCCGCTAGCGGGGGGGAACAATGAGCAGTTCTTC	CASSPLAGGNNEQFF
TRBJ2-7	TRBV2	TRBD1	-	TGTGCCAGCAGTAGACAGGGTCCGCTTTTGATCTCCTACGAGCAGTACTTC	CASSRQGPLLISYEQYF